A selection of T cell receptor beta chains follows, all from one sample in a study of vaccination and CD4 T cells after COVID-19. For these TCRs, the target antigens are not known. TCRdb re-called the PCR reads through MiXCR, storing one row per CDR3 protein. The sample carries about 15,000 distinct CDR3 sequences, approximately 30% recorded once. The sample taken for sequencing was cultured CD4+ T cells from blood. The receptors here all came from a human donor with COVID-19. The conserved cysteine and the conserved F or W are not part of the CDR3 here. Fields, in order: V gene, J gene, CDR3 length, clone size, CDR3 protein. Rows give clone size only sometimes, using once, few, many, or a class for an expanded clone.

V gene: TRBV14; J gene: TRBJ2-6; CDR3 length: 14; clone size: -; CDR3 protein: ASSQALGAGANVLT
V gene: TRBV7-2; J gene: TRBJ2-2; CDR3 length: 11; clone size: -; CDR3 protein: ASSLMQAGELF
V gene: TRBV4-2; J gene: TRBJ1-1; CDR3 length: 11; clone size: -; CDR3 protein: ASSSRRSAKAF
V gene: TRBV6-1; J gene: TRBJ1-1; CDR3 length: 12; clone size: -; CDR3 protein: ASILGRSNTEAF
V gene: TRBV20-1; J gene: TRBJ2-1; CDR3 length: 15; clone size: few; CDR3 protein: SARTLAGGSVSNEQF
V gene: TRBV5-6; J gene: TRBJ1-5; CDR3 length: 15; clone size: -; CDR3 protein: ASSLRGTGLSNQPQH
V gene: TRBV20-1; J gene: TRBJ1-5; CDR3 length: 13; clone size: -; CDR3 protein: SARVSTGEAQPQH
V gene: TRBV7-2; J gene: TRBJ1-5; CDR3 length: 13; clone size: -; CDR3 protein: ASSLGGHGNQPQH
V gene: TRBV6-1; J gene: TRBJ2-7; CDR3 length: 11; clone size: few; CDR3 protein: ASSATVSYEQY
V gene: TRBV28; J gene: TRBJ1-2; CDR3 length: 11; clone size: -; CDR3 protein: ASSGTGGYGYT
V gene: TRBV27; J gene: TRBJ1-4; CDR3 length: 15; clone size: -; CDR3 protein: ASRTYGTGATNEKLF
V gene: TRBV6-5; J gene: TRBJ2-5; CDR3 length: 13; clone size: few; CDR3 protein: ASSSDVGGEETQY
V gene: TRBV7-9; J gene: TRBJ2-5; CDR3 length: 9; clone size: -; CDR3 protein: ASSLQETQY
V gene: TRBV20-1; J gene: TRBJ1-2; CDR3 length: 10; clone size: -; CDR3 protein: SASPNTYGYT
V gene: TRBV20-1; J gene: TRBJ1-2; CDR3 length: 14; clone size: -; CDR3 protein: SARDAAGTGGYGYT
V gene: TRBV25-1; J gene: TRBJ1-5; CDR3 length: 14; clone size: few; CDR3 protein: ASSPPHDRGNQPQH